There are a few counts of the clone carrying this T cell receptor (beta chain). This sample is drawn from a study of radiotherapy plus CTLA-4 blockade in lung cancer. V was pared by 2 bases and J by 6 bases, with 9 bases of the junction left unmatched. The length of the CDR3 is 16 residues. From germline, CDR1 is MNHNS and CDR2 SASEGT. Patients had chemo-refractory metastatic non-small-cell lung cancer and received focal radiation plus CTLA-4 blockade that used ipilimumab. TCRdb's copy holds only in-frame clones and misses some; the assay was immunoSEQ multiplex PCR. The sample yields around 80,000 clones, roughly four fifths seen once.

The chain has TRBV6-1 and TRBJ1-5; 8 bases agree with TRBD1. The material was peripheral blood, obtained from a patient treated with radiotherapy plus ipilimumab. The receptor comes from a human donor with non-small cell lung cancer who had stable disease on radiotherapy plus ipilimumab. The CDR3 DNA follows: TGTGCCAGCAGTGAATATCCAGGGGGCTATAGTCAGCCCCAGCATTTT. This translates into CASSEYPGGYSQPQHF.